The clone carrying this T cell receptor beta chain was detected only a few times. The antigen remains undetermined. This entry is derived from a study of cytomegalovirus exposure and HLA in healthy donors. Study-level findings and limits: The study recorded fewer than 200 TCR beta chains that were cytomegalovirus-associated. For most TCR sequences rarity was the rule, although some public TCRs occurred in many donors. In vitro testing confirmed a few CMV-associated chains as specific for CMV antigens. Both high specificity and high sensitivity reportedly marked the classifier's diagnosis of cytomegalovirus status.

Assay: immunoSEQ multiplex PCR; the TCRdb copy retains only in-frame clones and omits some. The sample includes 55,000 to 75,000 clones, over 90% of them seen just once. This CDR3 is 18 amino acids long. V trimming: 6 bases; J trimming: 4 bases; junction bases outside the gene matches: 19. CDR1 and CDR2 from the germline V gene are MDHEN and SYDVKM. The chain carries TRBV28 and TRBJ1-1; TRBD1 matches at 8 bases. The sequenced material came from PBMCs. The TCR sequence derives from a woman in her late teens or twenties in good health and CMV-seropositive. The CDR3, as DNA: TGTGCCAGCAGCAGTAATGAGGCGTCAGGGGGCGCAGGCACTGAAGCTTTCTTT. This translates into CASSSNEASGGAGTEAFF.